This TCR beta chain was identified during a study of molecular identifiers for immune sequencing clone quantification. Study results and limitations: Jurkat TCR RNA that was spiked in from one cell was reportedly detectable among approximately 900,000 naive cells. Highly expanded clone sizes could be underestimated by identical TCR molecules sharing a barcode.

The CD8+CD4-CCR7+CD45RA+ phenotype defined the sorted naive CD8 T cells. Each CDR3 protein is one row after TCRdb ran MiXCR on the PCR reads. This sample has tens of thousands of distinct CDR3 sequences; approximately 17% occur once, and the top ten carry roughly 7%. Germline V gene data show CDR1 as SEHNR and CDR2 as FQNEAQ (reference sequence). The CDR3 covers 13 residues. V lost 6 bases to trimming and J lost 7 bases, with 12 bases between them. This clonotype showed up many times. Its target is not known. The sequenced sample consisted of naive CD8+ T cells from blood, with Jurkat cell RNA spiked in. Subset in this sample: FACS-sorted CD8+CD4-CCR7+CD45RA+ naive T cells. V usage is TRBV7-9 and J usage is TRBJ1-4, with a weak D call TRBD1 (6 bases). The receptor was isolated from a human donor in good health. Some libraries in this study had Jurkat cell RNA spiked in. DNA for the CDR3: TGTGCCAGCAGACTCAGGGGCGGTGAAAAACTGTTTTTT. Amino acid sequence: CASRLRGGEKLFF. Drawing the rest from reference TRBV7-9 and TRBJ1-4, the complete variable domain is DTGVSQNPRHKITKRGQNVTFRCDPISEHNRLYWYRQTLGQGPEFLTYFQNEAQLEKSRLLSDRFSAERPKGSFSTLEIQRTEQGDSAMYLCASRLRGGEKLFFGSGTQLSVL.